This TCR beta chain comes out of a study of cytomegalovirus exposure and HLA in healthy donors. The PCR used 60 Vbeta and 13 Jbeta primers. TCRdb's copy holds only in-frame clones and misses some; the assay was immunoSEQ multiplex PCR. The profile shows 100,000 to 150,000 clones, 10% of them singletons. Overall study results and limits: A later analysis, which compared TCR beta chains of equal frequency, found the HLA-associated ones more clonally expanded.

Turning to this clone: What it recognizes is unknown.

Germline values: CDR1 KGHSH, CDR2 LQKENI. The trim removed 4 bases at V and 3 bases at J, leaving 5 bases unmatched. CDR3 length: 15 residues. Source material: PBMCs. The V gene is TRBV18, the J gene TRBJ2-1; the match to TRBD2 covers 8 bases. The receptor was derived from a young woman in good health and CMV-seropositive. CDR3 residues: CASSRSGTSYNEQFF. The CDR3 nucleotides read TGTGCCAGCTCACGTTCCGGGACTAGCTACAATGAGCAGTTCTTC.